This T cell receptor (beta chain) derives from a study of T cell clonality in common variable immunodeficiency (dated by TCRdb to the mid-2010s). Equivalent amounts of genomic DNA from CVID and control samples were used as sequencing input. For every sample, a 60 bp segment covering the rearranged TCRbeta CDR3 region was amplified and then sequenced. The immunoSEQ assay, a bias-corrected multiplex PCR combined with high-throughput sequencing, was used to amplify TCRbeta. The paper's data handling went like this. Every unique nucleotide sequence was considered a clone and was annotated with V, D and J genes, copy number and frequency. Sequences were labeled productive if in frame, and non-productive if out of frame or containing stop codons. Clonality was calculated from Shannon's entropy as previously described. The predicted amino acid sequences of productive clones were used to derive mean CDR3 Kyte-Doolittle hydropathy. Hierarchical clustering of scaled V gene usage was performed with the R hclust function using Manhattan distance and complete linkage. Clone sharing by CDR3 amino acid sequence was assessed by resampling 12 repertoires per group over 100 rounds. The repertoires were searched for about 70 published EBV-specific and some 250 published CMV-specific TCRbeta sequences. Analysis left out a couple of CVID samples that produced under 10,000 sequences, so fewer than 55 CVID repertoires remained. Not all clones reach the TCRdb copy of this immuneACCESS table, which keeps in-frame sequences only. Checked studies attribute under half of the gap to unresolved V genes and leave the rest unexplained. V, J and clone size reflect that table, while D and trimming were determined from the DNA. The sample records 40,000 or so clones, none occurring a single time. The ten most abundant clones make up less than 4.5% of the sample.

This clone was seen many times. The clone's antigen remains unknown. The read terminates 3 residues before the CDR3 end, so the remaining end is supplied by the germline J gene. From the cysteine through the phenylalanine, the CDR3 covers 14 amino acids. Part of the CDR3 DNA is given, 33 bases translated from base 1. Clipping removes 6 bases from V and 0 bases from J, with 7 as the unmatched junction base count. CDR1 DFQATT and CDR2 SNEGSKA were looked up in the germline V gene (reference sequence). Most of the CVID patients and most of the healthy controls were of Caucasian heritage. From each donor, 5 to 8 ml of heparinized peripheral whole blood was collected. Genomic DNA from adults with common variable immune deficiency (CVID) and from healthy adult controls was used for sequencing of TCRbeta CDR3 repertoires. The control group comprised some 22 healthy adult volunteers, roughly twelve female and roughly ten male, aged roughly 20 to 75 years with a mean age of approximately 30. Diluted blood was density-centrifuged over Hypaque 1077 or Ficoll-Paque to isolate peripheral blood mononuclear cells. Genomic DNA was obtained from unsorted mononuclear cells through either Qiagen column purification or a centrifugation-based method.

Overall results and qualifications from the work: CVID TCRbeta sequences were reported to have fewer deletions and N-nucleotide insertions and to lack highly modified clones with 13 or more V deletions. Patient heterogeneity within the CVID cohort put limits on correlating repertoire features with clinical complications. Fewer TCRbeta clones were shared among CVID subjects than among healthy controls (p < 0.0001). It was noted by the authors that sequencing of the repertoires of T cell subpopulations would be needed to clarify the cause of the increased clonality in CVID. Despite equal DNA input, controls averaged approximately 77,000 unique sequences per sample versus around 30,000 in CVID samples. Compared with healthy controls, CVID subjects showed increased TCRbeta clonality (t-test p = 0.018), a feature most characteristic of about a third of subjects.

The clonotype was recovered from a person aged 18 to 69 in good health. Sample: peripheral blood mononuclear cells. Here the chain combines TRBV20-1 and TRBJ2-7; 8 bases in the junction line up with TRBD2. CDR3 reads: CSASKRESSYEQYF. The part of the CDR3 DNA that was read is TGCAGTGCGAGCAAGCGGGAGAGCTCCTACGAG.